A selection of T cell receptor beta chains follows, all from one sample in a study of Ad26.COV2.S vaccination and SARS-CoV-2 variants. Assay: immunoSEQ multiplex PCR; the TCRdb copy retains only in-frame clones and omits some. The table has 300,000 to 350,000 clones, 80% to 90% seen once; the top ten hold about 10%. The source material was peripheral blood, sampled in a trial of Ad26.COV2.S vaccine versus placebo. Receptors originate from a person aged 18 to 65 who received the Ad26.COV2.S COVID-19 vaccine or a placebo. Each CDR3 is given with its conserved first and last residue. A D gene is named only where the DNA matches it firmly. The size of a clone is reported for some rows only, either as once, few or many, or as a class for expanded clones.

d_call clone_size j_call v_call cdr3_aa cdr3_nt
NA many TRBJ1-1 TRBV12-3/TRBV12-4 CASSLRRDTEAFF TGTGCCAGCAGTTTAAGACGGGACACTGAAGCTTTCTTT
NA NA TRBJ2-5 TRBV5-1 CASSRQETQYF TGCGCCAGCAGCAGGCAAGAGACCCAGTACTTC
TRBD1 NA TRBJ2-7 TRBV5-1 CASSPRQGSSYEQYF TGCGCCAGCAGCCCTCGACAGGGAAGCTCCTACGAGCAGTACTTC
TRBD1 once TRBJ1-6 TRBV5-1 CASSLEGAASSYNSPLHF TGCGCCAGCAGCTTGGAGGGGGCAGCGAGCTCCTATAATTCACCCCTCCACTTT
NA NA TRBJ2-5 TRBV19 CASSIGVAGGAGETQYF TGTGCCAGTAGTATAGGGGTAGCTGGGGGAGCCGGGGAGACCCAGTACTTC
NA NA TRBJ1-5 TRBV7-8 CASSFGPKGNSQPQHF TGTGCCAGCAGCTTCGGACCGAAAGGGAATAGTCAGCCCCAGCATTTT
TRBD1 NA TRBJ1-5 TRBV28 CASSSLGTGANQPQHF TGTGCCAGCAGTAGTTTAGGCACAGGGGCGAATCAGCCCCAGCATTTT
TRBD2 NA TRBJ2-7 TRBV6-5 CASRLTSGGAYEQYF TGTGCCAGCAGGCTTACTAGCGGGGGGGCCTACGAGCAGTACTTC
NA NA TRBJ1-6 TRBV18 CASSPGTPSNSPLHF TGTGCCAGCTCACCGGGGACCCCTTCAAATTCACCCCTCCACTTT
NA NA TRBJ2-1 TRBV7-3 CASSISSYNEQFF TGTGCCAGCAGCATAAGCTCCTACAATGAGCAGTTCTTC
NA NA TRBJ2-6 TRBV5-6 CASSRTGRDGANVLTF TGTGCCAGCAGCCGGACAGGGAGGGATGGGGCCAACGTCCTGACTTTC
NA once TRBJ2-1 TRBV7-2 CASSLRTSILYNEQFF TGTGCCAGCAGCTTACGAACATCTATCCTATACAATGAGCAGTTCTTC
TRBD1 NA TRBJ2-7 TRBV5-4 CASSSRDSYEQYF TGTGCCAGCAGCTCCCGGGACAGCTACGAGCAGTACTTC
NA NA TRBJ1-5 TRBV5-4 CASSTDGTSNQPQHF TGTGCCAGCAGCACCGATGGGACCAGCAATCAGCCCCAGCATTTT
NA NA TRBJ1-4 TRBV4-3 CASSHDRDGIMLLEKLFF TGCGCCAGCAGCCATGACCGAGATGGGATAATGTTATTGGAAAAACTGTTTTTT
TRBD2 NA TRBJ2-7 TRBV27 CASSLLAGAYEQYF TGTGCCAGCAGTTTGTTAGCGGGAGCCTACGAGCAGTACTTC
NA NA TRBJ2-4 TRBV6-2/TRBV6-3 CASSVEGGLAKNIQYF TGTGCCAGCAGTGTTGAGGGGGGACTAGCCAAAAACATTCAGTACTTC
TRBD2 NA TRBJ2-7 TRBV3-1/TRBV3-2 CASSQVMPGGEQYF TGTGCCAGCAGCCAAGTAATGCCGGGGGGCGAGCAGTACTTC
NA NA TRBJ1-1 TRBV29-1 CSGTRVGVANTEAFF TGCAGCGGTACTAGGGTCGGGGTGGCGAACACTGAAGCTTTCTTT
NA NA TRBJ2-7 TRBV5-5 CASSFLADEQYF TGTGCCAGCAGCTTTTTGGCCGACGAGCAGTACTTC
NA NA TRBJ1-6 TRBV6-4 CASSDGSYNSPLHF TGTGCCAGCAGTGACGGGTCCTATAATTCACCCCTCCACTTT
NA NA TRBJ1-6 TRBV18 CASSPGTGSANSPLHF TGTGCCAGCTCACCAGGGACGGGGTCGGCGAATTCACCCCTCCACTTT
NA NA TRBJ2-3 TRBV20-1 CSGTWSDTQYF TGCAGTGGAACGTGGTCGGATACGCAGTATTTT
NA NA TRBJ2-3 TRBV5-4 CASSFSQGTDTQYF TGTGCCAGCAGCTTCTCTCAGGGGACAGATACGCAGTATTTT
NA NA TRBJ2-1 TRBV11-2 CASRSLDGYTYNEQFF TGTGCCAGCAGATCTCTAGATGGATATACCTACAATGAGCAGTTCTTC
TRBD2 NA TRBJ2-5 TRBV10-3 CAIRGGSGMGQETQYF TGTGCCATCAGGGGGGGGAGCGGGATGGGCCAAGAGACCCAGTACTTC
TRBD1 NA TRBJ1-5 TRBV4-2 CASSPGDSGSRGNQPQHF TGTGCCAGCAGCCCGGGGGACAGTGGATCAAGGGGAAATCAGCCCCAGCATTTT
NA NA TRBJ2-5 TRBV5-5 CASSPLSGEETQYF TGTGCCAGCAGCCCCCTCAGTGGGGAAGAGACCCAGTACTTC
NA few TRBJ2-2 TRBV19 CASTVGAGELFF TGTGCCAGTACCGTCGGGGCCGGGGAGCTGTTTTTT
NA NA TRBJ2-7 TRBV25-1 CASSEYQGSSLYEQYF TGTGCCAGCAGTGAATACCAGGGGTCGTCCCTCTACGAGCAGTACTTC
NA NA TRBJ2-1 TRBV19 CASSSFINEQFF TGTGCCAGTAGTAGCTTCATCAATGAGCAGTTCTTC
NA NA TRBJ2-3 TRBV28 CASSQPGRPDTQYF TGTGCCAGCAGCCAACCGGGGAGACCAGATACGCAGTATTTT